This T cell receptor (beta chain) appears in the sequencing data of a study of cytomegalovirus exposure and HLA in healthy donors. This CDR3 comprises 15 residues. V was clipped by 2 bases and J by 2 bases; unmatched bases: 6. Germline assignment: CDR1 SGHNT and CDR2 YYREEE (reference sequence). TCRdb's table, derived via immunoSEQ multiplex PCR, lists solely in-frame clones and lacks some. The profile shows about 140,000 clones, 82% of them singletons. Sequencing used PBMCs. J is TRBJ1-2 and V is TRBV5-4; 7 bases are shared with TRBD1. The TCR originated in a man aged 25 to 40 in good health and CMV-seropositive. The chain's CDR3 is CASSLPGQENYGYTF. CDR3 bases: TGTGCCAGCAGCTTACCCGGACAGGAGAACTATGGCTACACCTTC.